This entry is about one T cell receptor (beta chain). The sample comes from a study of blood T cell repertoires in COVID-19. Germline loops: CDR1 LGHNA, CDR2 YNFKEQ. V was pared by 4 bases and J by 4 bases, with 16 bases between. This CDR3 comprises 15 residues. Authors' processing steps: Amplification of reference gene primers provided the estimated nucleated cell counts. Data came from immunoSEQ multiplex PCR; TCRdb stores just in-frame clones and leaves some out. The D gene and trimming were derived from the DNA, and the V and J assignments and clone size from that table. This sample carries some 140,000 clones, approximately 79% of them seen once, and the ten largest clones take approximately 4%.

Material for sequencing was peripheral blood. The gene calls are TRBV4-2 and TRBJ1-1; D perhaps matches TRBD1 (6 bases). The receptor was derived from a man in his sixties with acute or convalescent COVID-19. This CDR3 is CASSPRGFKSTEAFF. CDR3 DNA: TGTGCCAGCAGCCCCAGGGGATTTAAGAGCACTGAAGCTTTCTTT.